This T cell receptor (beta chain) was recovered during a study of T-cell reconstitution after alpha-beta-depleted transplantation in children. Unique molecular identifiers were incorporated into the prepared TCRbeta library. TCRdb used MiXCR to reprocess the PCR reads, holding one entry per CDR3 protein. The sample consists of a few hundred thousand distinct CDR3 sequences, around 13% of them appearing once. CDR1 SGHRS and CDR2 YFSETQ come from the germline V gene. The CDR3 covers 15 residues. V was cut by 2 bases and J by 2 bases, with 8 bases left in between. The sequences come from PBMCs from the stem cell graft donor, collected from the stem cell graft. The sequence was collected from a human donor who donated a stem cell graft to a child with combined immunodeficiency. The chain uses TRBV5-1 and TRBJ2-6; D is uncertain. CDR3 residues: CASSFRGTGANVLTF. The DNA for the CDR3 is TGCGCCAGCAGCTTTCGAGGAACTGGGGCCAACGTCCTGACTTTC.